This TCR beta chain comes out of a study of vaccination and CD4 T cells after COVID-19. About the study: Diagnosis preceded the drawing of post-COVID samples by a median around 100 days (range 35 to 161). Control wells got either CEFX epitopes, HIV-1 Nef peptides, or no peptide at all.

At the Johns Hopkins FTIC core, DNA taken from cultured CD4+ T cells was sequenced by way of the Oncomine TCR Beta short-read assay. Genomic DNA was isolated from cultured CD4+ T cells. TCRdb re-called the PCR reads with MiXCR, one entry per CDR3 protein. This table holds over a thousand distinct CDR3 sequences, 9.5% to 15% found once. Treatment indicated: approximately 11-day PBMC culture with coronavirus spike peptide pools or control peptides (ViraFEST assay). Collection of the unexposed donor's CD4+ T cells took place before the COVID-19 pandemic (2011-2018). Using peptide pools, antigen-specific T cells were expanded in ViraFEST before TCRs were sequenced. Trimming took off 3 bases at V and 2 bases at J, with 6 bases between the two ends. CDR3 length equals 12 residues. The germline gives CDR1 SQVTM, CDR2 ANQGSEA. Sample share makes this clonotype large. Its antigen is unknown.

Sequencing used CD4+ T cells from blood, cultured in vitro. The rearrangement uses TRBV29-1 and TRBJ2-3, with TRBD2 as a possible D gene (6 bases). This TCR came from a human donor in good health. CDR3 in DNA: TGCAGCGTTGAGGACTACACAGATACGCAGTATTTT. Protein product: CSVEDYTDTQYF.